A single sample gave rise to the 25 T cell receptor beta chains below, sequenced in a study of blood T cells in healthy people across ages. A second PCR, run for about 7 to 11 cycles, used a sample-barcoded 5' primer plus a J-beta primer mix. TCRdb ran MiXCR on the 5' RACE reads and lists one entry per CDR3 protein. The table has over a million distinct CDR3 sequences, 40% to 50% seen once. What was sequenced was blood. All receptors derive from a woman aged 55-70 years in good health.

This clonotype was counted only a few times. The chain joins TRBV27 to TRBJ1-1; 9 nucleotides agree with TRBD1. V was pared by 3 bases and J by 1 base, with 3 bases of the junction left unmatched. CDR3 size: 15 residues. Per germline, CDR1 MNHEY and CDR2 SMNVEV (reference sequence). The CDR3 DNA reads as TGTGCCAGCAGTTTGGGACAGGGATGGAACACTGAAGCTTTCTTT. This encodes CASSLGQGWNTEAFF.

The rearrangement joins TRBV12-5 to TRBJ2-7; D possibly corresponds to TRBD2 (5 bases). This CDR3 is built from 15 residues. In germline, CDR1 is LGHNT, CDR2 FRNRAP. V was pared by 4 bases and J by 1 base, with 14 bases between. For the CDR3, the DNA is TGTGCTAGTGGTTGGCTGGGCGGGCCGTCCTACGAGCAGTACTTC. It yields the protein CASGWLGGPSYEQYF.

This clonotype came up a few times. The gene calls are TRBV29-1 and TRBJ2-7, with D perhaps TRBD2 (6 bases). Germline lookup yields CDR1 SQVTM and CDR2 ANQGSEA. This CDR3 region has 13 residues. With 7 bases removed from V and 0 bases from J, the gap between germline ends came to 13 bases. CDR3: CSAGDGLSYEQYF. The DNA of the CDR3 is TGCAGCGCGGGGGACGGTCTCTCCTACGAGCAGTACTTC.

In this sample, this clonotype turned up a few times. The chain combines TRBV29-1 with TRBJ1-2; possibly TRBD1 for D (5 bases). The CDR3 length is 11 residues. The germline CDR1 and CDR2 sequences are SQVTM and ANQGSEA. Trimming pared 1 base from V and 8 bases from J, leaving 8 bases between. CDR3 protein: CSVEAGRGYTF. DNA for the CDR3: TGCAGCGTTGAAGCGGGACGGGGCTACACCTTC.

V gene TRBV9 combines with J gene TRBJ1-4; TRBD1 matches 8 bases. The CDR3 runs 19 residues. V lost 2 bases, J lost 0 bases, and 12 bases stayed unmatched. In germline, CDR1 is SGDLS, CDR2 YYNGEE. CDR3 coding DNA: TGTGCCAGCAGCGTTCAGCTGGCGACAGGGGATGCAACTAATGAAAAACTGTTTTTT. Translation gives CASSVQLATGDATNEKLFF.

This clonotype was detected many times. This chain links TRBV11-1 with TRBJ2-5; D is ambiguous. Trimming stripped 2 bases from V and 1 base from J, with 2 bases between. The CDR3 runs 12 residues. Germline CDR1 and CDR2: SGHAT and FQDESV (reference sequence). The CDR3 nucleotides read TGTGCCAGCAGCTTATTCCAAGAGACCCAGTACTTC. It codes for CASSLFQETQYF.

This clonotype was picked up a small number of times. The rearrangement links TRBV5-1 to TRBJ1-1, with 7 bases that match TRBD1. CDR3 length: 16 residues. V lost 3 bases and J lost 3; bases outside the gene matches: 11. Germline loops: CDR1 SGHRS, CDR2 YFSETQ. Here the CDR3 DNA reads TGCGCCAGCAGCTCGGCCCCGACAGGGCTTGACACTGAAGCTTTCTTT. Protein: CASSSAPTGLDTEAFF.

This clonotype showed up just a few times. The V gene is TRBV5-1, the J gene TRBJ1-1; D ambiguous. CDR3 length: 15 residues. Germline-derived CDR1 and CDR2 are SGHRS and YFSETQ. V dropped 0 bases and J dropped 2 bases, with 11 bases sitting between them. In nucleotides, the CDR3 is TGCGCCAGCAGCTTGGCCGGCGGTCCCAACACTGAAGCTTTCTTT. Its protein product is CASSLAGGPNTEAFF.

The genes are TRBV7-9 and TRBJ2-5; D is perhaps TRBD1 (7 bases). The CDR3 sequence is 16 residues long. Germline V CDR1 and CDR2: SEHNR, FQNEAQ (reference sequence). V lost 4 bases and J 11 bases, leaving 26 bases between the germline ends. CDR3 sequence reads: CASSSHRGTVPPQQYF. CDR3 DNA: TGTGCCAGCAGCTCACACCGGGGGACAGTCCCCCCTCAGCAGTACTTC. Drawing the rest from reference TRBV7-9 and TRBJ2-5, the complete variable domain is DTGVSQNPRHKITKRGQNVTFRCDPISEHNRLYWYRQTLGQGPEFLTYFQNEAQLEKSRLLSDRFSAERPKGSFSTLEIQRTEQGDSAMYLCASSSHRGTVPPQQYFGPGTRLLVL.

The chain carries TRBV20-1 and TRBJ2-7; 10 bases agree with TRBD1. The V gene end was trimmed by 1 base and the J gene end by 2 bases; junction bases not matched to a gene: 2. CDR1 and CDR2 from the germline V gene are DFQATT and SNEGSKA (reference sequence). This CDR3 has 14 residues. The CDR3 coding sequence is TGCAGTGCTAGAGTAGGGACAGGGGCCTACGAGCAGTACTTC. It specifies CSARVGTGAYEQYF.

The chain has TRBV20-1 and TRBJ1-1, with 7 positions matching TRBD1. The CDR3 is 14 residues long. Germline CDR1 DFQATT, CDR2 SNEGSKA (reference sequence). Trimming removed 1 base from V and 0 bases from J; junction bases left unmatched: 2. The CDR3 sequence is CSARGDRLNTEAFF. DNA of the CDR3: TGCAGTGCTAGAGGGGACAGACTGAACACTGAAGCTTTCTTT.

The chain uses TRBV11-2 and TRBJ2-3, with TRBD1 matching over 9 bases. Losses at the gene ends were 5 bases for V and 5 bases for J; bases not matched to a gene: 8. Germline V gene sequence: CDR1 SGHAT, CDR2 FQNNGV. This CDR3 contains 15 residues. The CDR3 spells CASSRQGVRLDTQYF. Here the CDR3 DNA reads TGTGCCAGCAGCCGACAGGGGGTCCGTCTAGATACGCAGTATTTT.

This clonotype is a singleton in its sample. A read error may produce the germline difference seen at one junction end. The genes are TRBV20-1 and TRBJ2-1; TRBD2 matches at 10 bases. CDR3 length: 15 residues. Germline-derived CDR1 and CDR2 are DFQATT and SNEGSKA (reference sequence). For the CDR3, the DNA is TGCAGTGCAGAAAAACTAGCGGGATTCTACGATGAGCAGTTCTTC. Translated, it gives CSAEKLAGFYDEQFF.

This clonotype was observed a handful of times. The V call is TRBV20-1, the J call TRBJ2-4; D remains ambiguous. The end of the DNA is better explained by TRBJ2-7, so the J call may be wrong. The length of the CDR3 is 14 residues. Germline V lookup: CDR1 DFQATT, CDR2 SNEGSKA (reference sequence). CDR3: CSAYPQDAGYEQYF. DNA of the CDR3: TGCAGTGCTTACCCCCAGGACGCTGGGTACGAGCAGTACTTC.

The chain combines TRBV2 with TRBJ2-4, with TRBD1 as a possible D gene (5 bases). The end of the DNA aligns better with TRBJ2-7, so the J call may be wrong. Per germline, CDR1 SNHLY and CDR2 FYNNEI. The CDR3 consists of 11 residues. The CDR3 here is CAGATGCEQYF. The CDR3 DNA reads as TGTGCCGGGGCTACAGGTTGCGAGCAGTACTTC.

This chain joins TRBV15 and TRBJ2-3; the D is unclear. In germline, CDR1 is LNHNV, CDR2 YYDKDF (reference sequence). V gave up 6 bases and J gave up 4 bases, with 5 bases separating them. The CDR3 spans 11 residues. CDR3 loop: CATREADTQYF. CDR3 in DNA: TGTGCCACCAGAGAGGCAGATACGCAGTATTTT.

The rearrangement uses TRBV9 and TRBJ2-2, with unresolved D. V gave up 4 bases and J gave up 1 base, with 11 bases separating them. The CDR3 extends over 15 amino acids. The germline CDR1 and CDR2 sequences are SGDLS and YYNGEE. For the CDR3, the DNA is TGTGCCAGCAGCCCCTTTTCTGAGAACACCGGGGAGCTGTTTTTT. Translating it yields CASSPFSENTGELFF.

This clonotype showed up just a few times. The chain combines TRBV10-3 with TRBJ2-1; TRBD1 matches at 8 bases. V gave up 2 bases and J gave up 6 bases; unmatched junction bases: 12. This CDR3 is built from 17 residues. CDR1 is ENHRY and CDR2 is SYGVKD in the germline V gene. CDR3 sequence (DNA): TGTGCCATCAGTGAGCCCACCACAGGGGGTGACGGCAATGAGCAGTTCTTC. Residues: CAISEPTTGGDGNEQFF.

This clonotype was seen more than once but under ten times. The chain recombines TRBV13 with TRBJ2-7; the D gene is possibly TRBD1 (5 bases). The germline gives CDR1 PRHDT, CDR2 FYEKMQ (reference sequence). Trimming cost V 4 bases and J 3 bases, with 13 bases left between them. The CDR3 totals 14 residues. The DNA for the CDR3 is TGTGCCAGCAGCTCCAGGGTGTTTGGCTACGAGCAGTACTTC. Its translation is CASSSRVFGYEQYF.

This clonotype has more than one count but fewer than ten. This chain uses TRBV7-8 with TRBJ1-1; D gene uncertain. CDR3 length: 14 amino acids. V gave up 5 bases and J gave up 0 bases, with 10 bases separating them. CDR1 and CDR2 (germline): SGHVS, FQNEAQ. Here the CDR3 reads CASSLYYMNTEAFF. In nucleotides, the CDR3 is TGTGCCAGCAGCCTATACTACATGAACACTGAAGCTTTCTTT.

As DNA, the CDR3 is TGTGCCAGCAGCCAGCGGGCCCAAGAGACCCAGTACTTC. As protein: CASSQRAQETQYF. The J gene is TRBJ2-5, the V gene TRBV6-6, with D perhaps matching TRBD2 (6 bases). V lost 6 bases, J lost 1 base, and 9 bases lay in between. CDR1 and CDR2 from the germline V gene are MNHNY and SVGAGI (reference sequence). This CDR3 region has 13 residues.

This clonotype was counted between two and nine times. An end of the junction does not agree with germline; a read error may underlie this. The chain carries TRBV29-1 and TRBJ2-1, with 10 bases matching TRBD2. The CDR3 loop spans 15 amino acids. Looked up from germline, CDR1 is SQVTM and CDR2 is ANQGSEA. The chain's CDR3 is CSAPELAGSVNGQFF. CDR3 bases: TGCAGCGCTCCGGAACTAGCGGGATCTGTCAATGGGCAGTTCTTC.

The chain couples TRBV7-7 to TRBJ2-1; 13 nucleotides match TRBD2. In germline, CDR1 is SSHAT, CDR2 FNYEAQ (reference sequence). There are 16 residues in the CDR3. The ends lost 5 bases at V and 6 bases at J; junction bases unmatched: 7. The CDR3 DNA is TGTGCCAGCAGCCCGGGACTAGCGGGGATAGGCAATGAGCAGTTCTTC. Its protein product is CASSPGLAGIGNEQFF.

The chain uses TRBV4-1 and TRBJ1-2; D perhaps matches TRBD1 (6 bases). The CDR3 extends over 14 amino acids. Germline V CDR1 and CDR2: MGHRA, YSYEKL. The V and J ends lost 0 bases and 3 bases respectively, with 8 bases between them. The CDR3 sequence is CASSQDPGDYGYTF. The CDR3 bases are TGCGCCAGCAGCCAAGATCCAGGGGACTATGGCTACACCTTC.

The J gene is TRBJ2-1, the V gene TRBV4-2; the match to TRBD2 covers 7 bases. The germline V gene encodes CDR1 LGHNA and CDR2 YNFKEQ. V was clipped by 1 base and J by 8 bases; unmatched bases: 17. The CDR3 covers 18 residues. The CDR3 loop reads CASSQAVLVGGLGDEQFF. CDR3 sequence (DNA): TGTGCCAGCAGCCAAGCGGTACTAGTGGGAGGGCTCGGAGATGAGCAGTTCTTC.